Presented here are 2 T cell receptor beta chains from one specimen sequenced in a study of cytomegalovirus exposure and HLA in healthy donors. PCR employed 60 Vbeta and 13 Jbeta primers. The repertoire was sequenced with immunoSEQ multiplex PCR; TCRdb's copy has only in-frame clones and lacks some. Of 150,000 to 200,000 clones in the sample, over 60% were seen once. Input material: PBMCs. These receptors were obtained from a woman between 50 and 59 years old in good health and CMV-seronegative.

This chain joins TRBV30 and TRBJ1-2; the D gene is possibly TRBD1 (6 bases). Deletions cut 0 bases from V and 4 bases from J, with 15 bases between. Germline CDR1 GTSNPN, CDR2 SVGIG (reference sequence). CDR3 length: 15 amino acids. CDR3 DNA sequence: TGTGCCTGGAGTGTAAGGACAGCCTTACTCTATGGCTACACCTTC. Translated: CAWSVRTALLYGYTF.

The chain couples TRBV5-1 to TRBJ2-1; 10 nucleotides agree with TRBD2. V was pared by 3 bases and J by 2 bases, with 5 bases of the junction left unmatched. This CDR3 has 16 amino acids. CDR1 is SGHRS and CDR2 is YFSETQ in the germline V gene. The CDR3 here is CASSSQAGGPYNEQFF. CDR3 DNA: TGCGCCAGCAGCTCACAAGCGGGGGGGCCCTACAATGAGCAGTTCTTC.